This T cell receptor beta chain is drawn from a study of early T cells in non-severe SARS-CoV-2 infection. The germline CDR1 and CDR2 sequences are LNHDA and SQIVND (reference sequence). Trimming took 5 bases from V and 6 from J; bases not matched to a gene: 7. This CDR3 spans 16 amino acids. This clonotype was seen only a few times. A single record per CDR3 protein comes from TCRdb applying MiXCR to the 5' RACE reads. Seen here are approximately 63,000 distinct CDR3 sequences, roughly 5.7% observed once, and the top ten hold around 3.4%. The clonotype was recovered from an adult who was a healthcare worker with PCR-confirmed SARS-CoV-2 infection or an uninfected control (not recorded which). The chain joins TRBV19 to TRBJ2-1; 13 positions agree with TRBD2. The source material was whole blood, sampled at baseline. Here the CDR3 DNA reads TGTGCCAGTAGTGCCGGACTAGCGGGAGTATTCAATGAGCAGTTCTTC. Translated: CASSAGLAGVFNEQFF.